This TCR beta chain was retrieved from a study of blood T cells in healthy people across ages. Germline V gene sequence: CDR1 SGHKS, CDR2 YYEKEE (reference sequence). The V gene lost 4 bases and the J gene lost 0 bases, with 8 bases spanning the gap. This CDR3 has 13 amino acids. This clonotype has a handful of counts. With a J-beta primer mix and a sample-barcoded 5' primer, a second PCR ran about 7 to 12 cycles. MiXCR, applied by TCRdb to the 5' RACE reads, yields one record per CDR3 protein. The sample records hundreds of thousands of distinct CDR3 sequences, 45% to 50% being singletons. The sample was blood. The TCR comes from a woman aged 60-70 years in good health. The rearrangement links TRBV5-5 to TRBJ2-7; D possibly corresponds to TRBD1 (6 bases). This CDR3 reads CASSRTDSYEQYF. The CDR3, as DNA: TGTGCCAGCAGCAGGACAGACTCCTACGAGCAGTACTTC.